This T cell receptor (beta chain) was identified during a study of vaccination and CD4 T cells after COVID-19. For the study at large: Investigators took post-vaccine samples a median about 65 days after dose two, within a range of 14 to 241.

Regarding treatment: approximately 10-day PBMC culture with coronavirus spike peptide pools or control peptides (ViraFEST assay). Peptide-pool expansion of antigen-specific T cells preceded TCR sequencing in ViraFEST. This clonotype was picked up a small number of times. Its antigen is not known. The germline CDR1 and CDR2 sequences are MDHEN and SYDVKM. Trimming cost V 5 bases and J 8 bases; bases outside gene matches: 7. The CDR3 is 14 amino acids. Cultured CD4+ T-cell DNA underwent Oncomine TCR Beta short-read sequencing. TCRdb re-called the PCR reads with MiXCR, one entry per CDR3 protein. This sample yields approximately 8,700 distinct CDR3 sequences, of which about 26% are seen a single time; 10% to 15% belongs to the top ten.

The V and J genes are TRBV28 and TRBJ2-2; 8 bases agree with TRBD1. Sequences were derived from CD4+ T cells from blood, cultured in vitro, sampled after SARS-CoV-2 vaccination. The receptor comes from a human donor who had recovered from COVID-19. CDR3 in DNA: TGTGCCAGCAGTCCGACAGGGGTGGGGGGGGAGCTGTTTTTT. Encoded protein: CASSPTGVGGELFF.